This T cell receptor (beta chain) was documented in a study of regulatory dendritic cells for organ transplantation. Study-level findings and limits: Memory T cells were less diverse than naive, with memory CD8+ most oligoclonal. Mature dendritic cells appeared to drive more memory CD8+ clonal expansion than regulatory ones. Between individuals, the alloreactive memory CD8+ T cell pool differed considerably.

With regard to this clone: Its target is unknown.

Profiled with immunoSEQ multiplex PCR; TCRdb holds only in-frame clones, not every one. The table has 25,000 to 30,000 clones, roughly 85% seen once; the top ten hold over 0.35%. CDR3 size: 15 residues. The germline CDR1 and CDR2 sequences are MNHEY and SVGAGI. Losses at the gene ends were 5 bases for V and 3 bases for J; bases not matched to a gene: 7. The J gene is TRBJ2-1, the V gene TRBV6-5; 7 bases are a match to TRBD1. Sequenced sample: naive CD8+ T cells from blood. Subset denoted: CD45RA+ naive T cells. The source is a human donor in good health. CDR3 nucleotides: TGTGCCAGCAGTCGACAGGGAGTTCTCTACAATGAGCAGTTCTTC. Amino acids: CASSRQGVLYNEQFF.